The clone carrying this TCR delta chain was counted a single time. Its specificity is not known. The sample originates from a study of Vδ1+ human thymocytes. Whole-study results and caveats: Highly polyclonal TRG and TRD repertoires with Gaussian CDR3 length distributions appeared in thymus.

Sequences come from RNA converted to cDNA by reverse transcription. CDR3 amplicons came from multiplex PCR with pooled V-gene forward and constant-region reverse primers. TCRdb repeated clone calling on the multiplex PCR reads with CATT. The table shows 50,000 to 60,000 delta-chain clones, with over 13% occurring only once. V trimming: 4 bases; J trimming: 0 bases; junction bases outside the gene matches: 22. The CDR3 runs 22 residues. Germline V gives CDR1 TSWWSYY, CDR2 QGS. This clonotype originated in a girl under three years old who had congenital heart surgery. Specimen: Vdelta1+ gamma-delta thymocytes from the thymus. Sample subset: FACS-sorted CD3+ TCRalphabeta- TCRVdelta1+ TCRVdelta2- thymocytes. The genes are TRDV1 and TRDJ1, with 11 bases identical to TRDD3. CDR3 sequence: CALGGYSSLGDTRWGNTDKLIF. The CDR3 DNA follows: TGTGCTCTTGGGGGGTATTCCTCCTTGGGGGATACGCGATGGGGAAACACCGATAAACTCATCTTT.